The present entry profiles one T cell receptor beta chain with its context. No antigen is known for it. The entry originates in a study of cytomegalovirus exposure and HLA in healthy donors. Study information: The 130 or so validation repertoires and the 666 first-cohort repertoires shared a platform, a later analysis reported.

Whole-study results and caveats: Among TCR sequences, most were rare, though some public TCRs appeared in many donors. It was reportedly the case that the classifier diagnosed cytomegalovirus status with high specificity and sensitivity.

Here immunoSEQ multiplex PCR was the method, and the copy in TCRdb shows in-frame clones only, minus some. The top ten clones hold approximately 2.3% of a sample with around 130,000 clones, more than 75% of them seen once. The origin of this receptor is a woman aged 30 to 39 in good health and CMV-seronegative. The source material was PBMCs.

The CDR3 sequence: CASSLVGDKSSGNTIYF. DNA for the CDR3: TGTGCCAGCAGTTTAGTCGGGGACAAGAGCTCTGGAAACACCATATATTTT. The V call is TRBV27, the J call TRBJ1-3; tentatively, D is TRBD1 (6 bases). Trimming pared 2 bases from V and 0 bases from J, leaving 14 bases between. The germline V gene encodes CDR1 MNHEY and CDR2 SMNVEV (reference sequence). The CDR3 is made up of 17 amino acids.